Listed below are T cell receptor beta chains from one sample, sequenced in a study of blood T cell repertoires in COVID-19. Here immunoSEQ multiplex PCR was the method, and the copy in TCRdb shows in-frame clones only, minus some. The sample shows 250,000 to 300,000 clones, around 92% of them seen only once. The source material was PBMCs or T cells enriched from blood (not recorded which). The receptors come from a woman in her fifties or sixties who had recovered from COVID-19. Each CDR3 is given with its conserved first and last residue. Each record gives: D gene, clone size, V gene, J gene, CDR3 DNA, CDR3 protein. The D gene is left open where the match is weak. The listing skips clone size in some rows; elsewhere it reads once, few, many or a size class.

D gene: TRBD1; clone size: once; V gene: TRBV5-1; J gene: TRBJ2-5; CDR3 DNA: TGCGCCAGCAGCTTGGCCCTGGACAGGGCCGTCCGAGAGACCCAGTACTTC; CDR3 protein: CASSLALDRAVRETQYF
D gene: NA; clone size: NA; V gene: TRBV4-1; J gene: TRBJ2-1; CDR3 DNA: TGCGCCAGCAGCCAAGACCCTTCGCGTCCGGGTGAGCAGTTCTTC; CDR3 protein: CASSQDPSRPGEQFF
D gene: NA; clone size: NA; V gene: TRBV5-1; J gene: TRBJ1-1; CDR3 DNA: TGCGCCAGCAGACCTGCAGGGGCCGATCGCACTGAAGCTTTCTTT; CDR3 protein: CASRPAGADRTEAFF
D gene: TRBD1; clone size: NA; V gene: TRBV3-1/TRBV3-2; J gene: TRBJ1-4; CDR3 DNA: TGTGCCAGCAGTTACGACAGGGGGAGTGAAAAACTGTTTTTT; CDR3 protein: CASSYDRGSEKLFF
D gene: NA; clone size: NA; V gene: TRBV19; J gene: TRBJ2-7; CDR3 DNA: TGTGCCAGTAGTGTCTCCCCCGGGACTCCTTACGAGCAGTACTTC; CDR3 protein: CASSVSPGTPYEQYF
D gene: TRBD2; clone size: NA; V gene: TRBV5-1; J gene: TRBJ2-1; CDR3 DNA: TGCGCCAGCAGCCCCAGGACTAGCGGGGTATACAATGAGCAGTTCTTC; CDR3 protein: CASSPRTSGVYNEQFF
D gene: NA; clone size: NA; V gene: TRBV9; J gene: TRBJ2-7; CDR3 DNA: TGTGCCAGCAGCCCAGCGGGCAGGTCCTACGAGCAGTACTTC; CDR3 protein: CASSPAGRSYEQYF
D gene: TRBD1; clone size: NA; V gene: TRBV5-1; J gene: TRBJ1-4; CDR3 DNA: TGCGCCAGCAGCTTGCAGGGGGCGCCGGGCGAAAAACTGTTTTTT; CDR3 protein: CASSLQGAPGEKLFF
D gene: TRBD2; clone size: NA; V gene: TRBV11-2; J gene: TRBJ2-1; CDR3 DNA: TGTGCCAGCAGCTCCAGACTAGCGGGAATTTACAATGAGCAGTTCTTC; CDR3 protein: CASSSRLAGIYNEQFF
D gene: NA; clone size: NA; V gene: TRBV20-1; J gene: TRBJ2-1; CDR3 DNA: TGCAGTGCTAGTTCGCCCACACATATCTACAATGAGCAGTTCTTC; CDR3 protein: CSASSPTHIYNEQFF
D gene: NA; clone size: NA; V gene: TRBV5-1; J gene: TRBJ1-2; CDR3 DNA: TGCGCCGGAGGGGTCGGCTATGGCTACACCTTC; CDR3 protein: CAGGVGYGYTF
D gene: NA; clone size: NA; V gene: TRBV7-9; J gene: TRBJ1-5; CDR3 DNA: TGTGCCAGCAGCTTAGGCGGGACGTTTAGCAATCAGCCCCAGCATTTT; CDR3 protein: CASSLGGTFSNQPQHF
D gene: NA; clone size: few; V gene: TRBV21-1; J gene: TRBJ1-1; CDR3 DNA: TGTGCCATCTTAGAGGGATTGAACACTGAAGCTTTCTTT; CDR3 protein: CAILEGLNTEAFF
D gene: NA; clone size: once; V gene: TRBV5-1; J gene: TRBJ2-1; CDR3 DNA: TGCGCCAGCAGCCCCGAGAGAAATGAGCAGTTCTTC; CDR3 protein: CASSPERNEQFF
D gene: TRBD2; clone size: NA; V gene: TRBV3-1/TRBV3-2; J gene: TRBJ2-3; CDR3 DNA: TGTGCCAGCAGCCCGGGACTAGCGGGGGGGCCCCGCACAGATACGCAGTATTTT; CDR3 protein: CASSPGLAGGPRTDTQYF
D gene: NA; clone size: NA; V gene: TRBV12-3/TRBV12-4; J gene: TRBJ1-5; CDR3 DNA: TGTGCCAGCAGTTTGGGCTATCAGCCCCAGCATTTT; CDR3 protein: CASSLGYQPQHF
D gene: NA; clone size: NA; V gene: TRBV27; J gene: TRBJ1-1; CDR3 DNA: TGTGCCAGCAGTTTGGGGGCAGGGTTAAATGAAGCTTTCTTT; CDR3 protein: CASSLGAGLNEAFF
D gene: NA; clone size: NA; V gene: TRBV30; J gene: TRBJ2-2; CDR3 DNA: TGTGCCTGGAGGTCTAGACCTAACACCGGGGAGCTGTTTTTT; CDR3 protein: CAWRSRPNTGELFF
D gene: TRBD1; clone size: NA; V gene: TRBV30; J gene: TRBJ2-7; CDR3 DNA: TGTGCCTGGGGACCGGGACAGGTACCTTCCGAGCAGTACTTC; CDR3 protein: CAWGPGQVPSEQYF
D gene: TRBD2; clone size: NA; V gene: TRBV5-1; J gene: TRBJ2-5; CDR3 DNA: TGCGCCAGCAGCGTTAACTTAGCGGGGGGGTACCAAGAGACCCAGTACTTC; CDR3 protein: CASSVNLAGGYQETQYF
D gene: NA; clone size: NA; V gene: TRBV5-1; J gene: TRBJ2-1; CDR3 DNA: TGCGCCAGCAGCTTGGCCTTAGGGGGCTACAATGAGCAGTTCTTC; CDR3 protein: CASSLALGGYNEQFF
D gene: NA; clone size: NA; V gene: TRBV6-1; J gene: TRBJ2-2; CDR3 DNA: TGTGCCAGCAGTGAAATTGCGGGATATAACACCGGGGAGCTGTTTTTT; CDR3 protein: CASSEIAGYNTGELFF
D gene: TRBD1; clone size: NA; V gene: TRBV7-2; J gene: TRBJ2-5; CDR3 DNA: TGTGCCAGCAGCCAACCCACTACCCCCGGGACAGGGACCCAAGAGACCCAGTACTTC; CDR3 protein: CASSQPTTPGTGTQETQYF
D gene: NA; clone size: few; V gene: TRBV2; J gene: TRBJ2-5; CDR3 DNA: TGTGCCAGCGGCGACTTGGGGGGTCTAGAGACCCAGTACTTC; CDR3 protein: CASGDLGGLETQYF
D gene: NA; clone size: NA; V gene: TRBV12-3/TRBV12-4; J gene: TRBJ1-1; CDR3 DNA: TGTGCCAGCAGTTTCGCAAAGGGACAAGAAGCTTTCTTT; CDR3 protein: CASSFAKGQEAFF
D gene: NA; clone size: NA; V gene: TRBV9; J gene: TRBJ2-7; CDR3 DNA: TGTGCCAGCAGCGTAGACAGGGTTTCCGAGCAGTACTTC; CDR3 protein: CASSVDRVSEQYF
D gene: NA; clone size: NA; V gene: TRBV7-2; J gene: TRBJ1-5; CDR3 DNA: TGTGCCAGCAGCGTCATTTGGGCAGGCGACAATCAGCCCCAGCATTTT; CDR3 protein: CASSVIWAGDNQPQHF